Sequencing of this T cell receptor (beta chain) was carried out in a study of cytomegalovirus exposure and HLA in healthy donors. Across the study: Findings of an earlier analysis included about 100 million unique TCR beta sequences from about 180 million T cells.

A multiplex PCR was run with 60 Vbeta primers and 13 Jbeta primers. Produced via immunoSEQ multiplex PCR; TCRdb's table is partial and in-frame only. The profile covers under 200,000 clones, with around 73% appearing a single time and roughly 5.2% taken by the ten largest. A remark on this clone: What it binds is unknown.

Deletions cut 1 base from V and 5 bases from J, with 9 bases between. CDR3 length equals 13 residues. The V gene's germline CDR1 is SGHKS and CDR2 YYEKEE (reference sequence). Broader study findings: The authors judged a highly shared variant cluster likely a sequencing artifact. Analyzed later, association rates of TCRs varied across HLA loci, with DRB1 most and HLA-C fewest.

The chain recombines TRBV5-5 with TRBJ2-5; D not resolved. Sample: PBMCs. This TCR came from a woman between 18 and 29 years old in good health and CMV-seropositive. The CDR3 spells CASSLSTPETQYF. In DNA form, the CDR3 reads TGTGCCAGCAGCTTGTCCACACCGGAGACCCAGTACTTC.